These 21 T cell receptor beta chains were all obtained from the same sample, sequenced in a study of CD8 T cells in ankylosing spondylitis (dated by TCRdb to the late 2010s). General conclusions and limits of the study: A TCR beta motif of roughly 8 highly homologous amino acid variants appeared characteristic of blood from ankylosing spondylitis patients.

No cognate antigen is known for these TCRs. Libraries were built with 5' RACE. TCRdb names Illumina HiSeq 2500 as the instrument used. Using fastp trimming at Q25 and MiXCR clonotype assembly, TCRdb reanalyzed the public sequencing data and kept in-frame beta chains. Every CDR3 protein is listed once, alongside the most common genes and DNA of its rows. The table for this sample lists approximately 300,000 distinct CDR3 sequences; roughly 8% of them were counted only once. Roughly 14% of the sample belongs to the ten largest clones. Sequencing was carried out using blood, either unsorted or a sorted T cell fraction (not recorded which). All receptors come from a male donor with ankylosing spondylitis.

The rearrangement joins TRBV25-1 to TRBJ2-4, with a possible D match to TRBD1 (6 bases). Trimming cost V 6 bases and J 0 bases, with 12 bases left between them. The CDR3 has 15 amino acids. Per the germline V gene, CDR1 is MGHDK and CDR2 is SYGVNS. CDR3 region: CASRGDTRAKNIQYF. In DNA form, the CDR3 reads TGTGCCAGCAGGGGGGACACTAGAGCCAAAAACATTCAGTACTTC.

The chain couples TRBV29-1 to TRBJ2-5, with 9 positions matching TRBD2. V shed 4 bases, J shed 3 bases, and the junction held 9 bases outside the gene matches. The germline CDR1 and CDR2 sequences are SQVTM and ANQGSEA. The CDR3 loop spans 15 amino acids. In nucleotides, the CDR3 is TGCAGCGTTGTTGGTAGCGGGAGTTGGGAAGAGACCCAGTACTTC. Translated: CSVVGSGSWEETQYF.

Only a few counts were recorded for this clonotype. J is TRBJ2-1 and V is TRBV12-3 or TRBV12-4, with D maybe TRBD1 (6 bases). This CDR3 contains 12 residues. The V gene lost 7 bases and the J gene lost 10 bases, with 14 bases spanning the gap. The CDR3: CASKSGVWEQFF. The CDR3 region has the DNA TGTGCCAGCAAATCAGGGGTCTGGGAGCAGTTCTTC.

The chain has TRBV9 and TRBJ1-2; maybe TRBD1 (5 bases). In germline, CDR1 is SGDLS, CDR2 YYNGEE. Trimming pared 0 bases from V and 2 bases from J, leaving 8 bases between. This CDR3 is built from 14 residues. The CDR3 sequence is CASSVATENYGYTF. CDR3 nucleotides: TGTGCCAGCAGCGTAGCGACAGAGAACTATGGCTACACCTTC.

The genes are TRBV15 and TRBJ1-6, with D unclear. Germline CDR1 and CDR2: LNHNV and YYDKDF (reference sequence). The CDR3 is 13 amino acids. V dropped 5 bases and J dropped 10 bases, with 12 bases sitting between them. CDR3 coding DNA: TGTGCCACCAGCGGCCGCTTTGGATCACCCCTCCACTTT. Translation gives CATSGRFGSPLHF.

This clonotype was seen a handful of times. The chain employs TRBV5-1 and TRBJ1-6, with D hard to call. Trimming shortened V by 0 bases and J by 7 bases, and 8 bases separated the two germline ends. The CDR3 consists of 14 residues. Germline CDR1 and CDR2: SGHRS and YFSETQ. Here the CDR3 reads CASSLVIGNSPLHF. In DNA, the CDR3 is TGCGCCAGCAGCTTGGTTATTGGGAATTCACCCCTCCACTTT.

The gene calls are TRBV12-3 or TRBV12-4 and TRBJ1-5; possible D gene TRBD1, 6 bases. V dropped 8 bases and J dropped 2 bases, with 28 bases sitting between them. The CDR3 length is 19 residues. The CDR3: CASCLSTGGFELGNQPQHF. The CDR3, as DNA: TGTGCCAGCTGCCTCTCGACGGGGGGCTTTGAGTTGGGCAATCAGCCCCAGCATTTT.

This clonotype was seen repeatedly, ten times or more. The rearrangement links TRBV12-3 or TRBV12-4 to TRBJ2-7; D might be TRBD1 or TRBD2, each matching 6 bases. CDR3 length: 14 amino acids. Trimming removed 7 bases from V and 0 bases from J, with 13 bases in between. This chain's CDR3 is CASTLGGSSYEQYF. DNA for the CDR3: TGTGCCAGCACCCTAGGGGGGAGCTCCTACGAGCAGTACTTC.

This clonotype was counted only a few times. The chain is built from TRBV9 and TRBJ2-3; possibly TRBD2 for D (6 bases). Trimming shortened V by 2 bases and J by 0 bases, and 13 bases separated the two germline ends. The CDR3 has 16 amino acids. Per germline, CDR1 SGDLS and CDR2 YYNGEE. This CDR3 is CASSVDLSGSTDTQYF. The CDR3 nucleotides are TGTGCCAGCAGCGTCGACCTGAGCGGGAGCACAGATACGCAGTATTTT.

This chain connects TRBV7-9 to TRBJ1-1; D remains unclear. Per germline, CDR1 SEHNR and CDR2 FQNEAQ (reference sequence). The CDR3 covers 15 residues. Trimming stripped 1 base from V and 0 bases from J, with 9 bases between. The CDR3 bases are TGTGCCAGCAGCTTAGATTCGGGCATGAACACTGAAGCTTTCTTT. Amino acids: CASSLDSGMNTEAFF.

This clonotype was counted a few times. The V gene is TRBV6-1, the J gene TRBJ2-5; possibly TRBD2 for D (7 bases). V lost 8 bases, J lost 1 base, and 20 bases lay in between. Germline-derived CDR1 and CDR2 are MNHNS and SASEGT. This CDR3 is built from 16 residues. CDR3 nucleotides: TGTGCCAGCCTCAAACCGGGGGGCAGGCCCCAAGAGACCCAGTACTTC. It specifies CASLKPGGRPQETQYF.

The CDR3 is CASSSQGASPLFGDTQYF. The DNA for the CDR3 is TGTGCCAGCAGCTCGCAGGGGGCGTCCCCTTTATTCGGGGATACGCAGTATTTT. The genes are TRBV11-2 and TRBJ2-3, with 8 bases lining up with TRBD1. The V gene's germline CDR1 is SGHAT and CDR2 FQNNGV. Losses at the gene ends were 4 bases for V and 6 bases for J; bases not matched to a gene: 18. The CDR3 runs 18 residues. The entire variable domain, with the rest obtained from reference TRBV11-2 and TRBJ2-3, is as follows: EAGVAQSPRYKIIEKRQSVAFWCNPISGHATLYWYQQILGQGPKLLIQFQNNGVVDDSQLPKDRFSAERLKGVDSTLKIQPAKLEDSAVYLCASSSQGASPLFGDTQYFGPGTRLTVL.

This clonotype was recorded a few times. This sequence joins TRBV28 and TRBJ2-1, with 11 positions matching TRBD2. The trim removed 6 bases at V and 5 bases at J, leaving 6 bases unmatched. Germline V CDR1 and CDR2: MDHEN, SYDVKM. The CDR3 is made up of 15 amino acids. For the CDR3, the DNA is TGTGCCAGCAGACCTAGCGGGGGGAACCACAATGAGCAGTTCTTC. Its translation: CASRPSGGNHNEQFF.

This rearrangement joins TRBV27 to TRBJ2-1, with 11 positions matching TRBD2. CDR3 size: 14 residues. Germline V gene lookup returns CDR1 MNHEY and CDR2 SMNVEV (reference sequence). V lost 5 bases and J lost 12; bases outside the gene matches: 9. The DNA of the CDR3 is TGTGCCAGCAGTCCAGGACTAGCGGGTGGGAGGCAGTTCTTC. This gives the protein CASSPGLAGGRQFF.

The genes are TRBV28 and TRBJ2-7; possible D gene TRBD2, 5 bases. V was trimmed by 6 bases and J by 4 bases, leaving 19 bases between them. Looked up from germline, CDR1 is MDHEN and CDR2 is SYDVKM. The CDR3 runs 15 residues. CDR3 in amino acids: CASSQGGGWWYEQYF. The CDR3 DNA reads TGTGCCAGCAGCCAAGGCGGCGGGTGGTGGTACGAGCAGTACTTC. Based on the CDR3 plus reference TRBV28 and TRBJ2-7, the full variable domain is DVKVTQSSRYLVKRTGEKVFLECVQDMDHENMFWYRQDPGLGLRLIYFSYDVKMKEKGDIPEGYSVSREKKERFSLILESASTNQTSMYLCASSQGGGWWYEQYFGPGTRLTVT.

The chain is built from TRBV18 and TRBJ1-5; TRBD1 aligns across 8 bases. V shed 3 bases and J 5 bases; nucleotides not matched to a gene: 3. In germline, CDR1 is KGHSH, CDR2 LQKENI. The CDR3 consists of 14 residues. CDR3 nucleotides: TGTGCCAGCTCACCTGGACAGGGTGATCAGCCCCAGCATTTT. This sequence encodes CASSPGQGDQPQHF.

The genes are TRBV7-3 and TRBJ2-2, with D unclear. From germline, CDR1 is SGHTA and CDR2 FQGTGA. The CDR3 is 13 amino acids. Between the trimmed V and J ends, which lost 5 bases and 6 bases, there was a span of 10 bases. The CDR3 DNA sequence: TGTGCCAGCAGCGGACCCCTACCCGGGGAGCTGTTTTTT. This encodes CASSGPLPGELFF.

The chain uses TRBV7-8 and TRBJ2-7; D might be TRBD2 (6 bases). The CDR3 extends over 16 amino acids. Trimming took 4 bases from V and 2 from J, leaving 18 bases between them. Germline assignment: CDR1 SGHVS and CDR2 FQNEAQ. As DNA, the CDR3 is TGTGCCAGCAGCTCAGCCTTTAGCGGCTTCCCCTACGAGCAGTACTTC. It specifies CASSSAFSGFPYEQYF. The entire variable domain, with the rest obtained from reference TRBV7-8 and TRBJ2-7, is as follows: GAGVSQSPRYKVAKRGQDVALRCDPISGHVSLFWYQQALGQGPEFLTYFQNEAQLDKSGLPSDRFFAERPEGSVSTLKIQRTQQEDSAVYLCASSSAFSGFPYEQYFGPGTRLTVT.

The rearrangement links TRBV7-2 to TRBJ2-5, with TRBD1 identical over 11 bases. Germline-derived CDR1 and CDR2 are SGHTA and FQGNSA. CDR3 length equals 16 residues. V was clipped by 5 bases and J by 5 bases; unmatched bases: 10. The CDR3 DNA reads TGTGCCAGCAGCAGCTCAGGGGGACAGGGGGAGGAGACCCAGTACTTC. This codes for CASSSSGGQGEETQYF.

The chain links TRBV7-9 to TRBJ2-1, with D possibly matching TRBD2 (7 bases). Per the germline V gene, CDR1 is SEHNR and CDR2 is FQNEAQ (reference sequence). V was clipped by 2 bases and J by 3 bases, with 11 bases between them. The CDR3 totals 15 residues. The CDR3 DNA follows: TGTGCCAGCAGCTTAAGGGGGGGGGTCTACAATGAGCAGTTCTTC. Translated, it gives CASSLRGGVYNEQFF. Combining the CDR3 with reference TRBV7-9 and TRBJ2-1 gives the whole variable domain DTGVSQNPRHKITKRGQNVTFRCDPISEHNRLYWYRQTLGQGPEFLTYFQNEAQLEKSRLLSDRFSAERPKGSFSTLEIQRTEQGDSAMYLCASSLRGGVYNEQFFGPGTRLTVL.

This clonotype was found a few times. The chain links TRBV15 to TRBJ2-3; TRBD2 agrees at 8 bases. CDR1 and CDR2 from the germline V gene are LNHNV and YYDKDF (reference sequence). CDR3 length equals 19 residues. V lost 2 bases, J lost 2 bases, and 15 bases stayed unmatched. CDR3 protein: CATSRMANSGGRATDTQYF. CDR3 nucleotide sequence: TGTGCCACCAGCAGAATGGCGAATTCGGGGGGGAGGGCCACAGATACGCAGTATTTT.